These 14 T cell receptor beta chains came from one sample sequenced in a study of cytomegalovirus exposure and HLA in healthy donors. PCR primers comprised 60 Vbeta and 13 Jbeta primers. Assay used: immunoSEQ multiplex PCR; TCRdb lists only in-frame clones, some missing. The sample lists a few hundred thousand clones, over 70% seen once, with about 0.28% in the top ten. The sequenced sample was PBMCs. The source is a girl under 10 years old in good health and CMV-seronegative.

Of note for this clone: Distinct nucleotide sequences in the sample also encode this CDR3. The genes are TRBV28 and TRBJ1-2; D is possibly TRBD1 (6 bases). This CDR3 contains 13 residues. Germline V gene data show CDR1 as MDHEN and CDR2 as SYDVKM. Trimming took off 6 bases at V and 2 bases at J, with 10 bases between the two ends. The CDR3 DNA sequence: TGTGCCAGCAGCTCGGACAGCAACTATGGCTACACCTTC. Protein sequence: CASSSDSNYGYTF.

The chain has TRBV20-1 and TRBJ1-4; D not resolved. Germline CDR1 is DFQATT and CDR2 is SNEGSKA (reference sequence). The length of the CDR3 is 11 residues. Trimming took off 5 bases at V and 7 bases at J, with 8 bases between the two ends. CDR3 DNA: TGCAGTGCTCCCCAGGTTGAAAAACTGTTTTTT. Translated: CSAPQVEKLFF.

The gene calls are TRBV5-4 and TRBJ1-1; 8 positions agree with TRBD1. Germline trimming cut 4 bases from V and 5 bases from J; bases unmatched to any gene: 13. The CDR3 is made up of 16 amino acids. CDR1 and CDR2 (germline): SGHNT, YYREEE (reference sequence). The CDR3: CASSPDRGKDRTEAFF. DNA of the CDR3: TGTGCCAGCAGCCCCGACAGGGGAAAAGATAGGACTGAAGCTTTCTTT.

This sequence joins TRBV5-6 and TRBJ2-5; 8 bases are shared with TRBD1. The V segment lost 4 bases and the J segment 5 bases; nucleotides outside the gene matches: 13. This CDR3 has 16 amino acids. Germline V gene data show CDR1 as SGHDT and CDR2 as YYEEEE. CDR3 sequence: CASSQVDRDASETQYF. The CDR3 region has the DNA TGTGCCAGCAGCCAAGTGGACAGGGATGCCAGTGAGACCCAGTACTTC.

The V and J genes are TRBV9 and TRBJ2-5, with D possibly TRBD2 on 6 matching bases. Germline CDR1 SGDLS, CDR2 YYNGEE. The CDR3 extends over 15 amino acids. V dropped 4 bases and J dropped 1 base, with 14 bases sitting between them. The CDR3 bases are TGTGCCAGCAGCCTCACGACTAGAATCCAAGAGACCCAGTACTTC. It encodes CASSLTTRIQETQYF.

The CDR3 reads CASSEGGQQHGYTF. CDR3 DNA: TGTGCCAGCAGTGAAGGGGGGCAGCAACATGGCTACACCTTC. The chain recombines TRBV2 with TRBJ1-2; weak D call: TRBD1 (6 bases). The CDR3 totals 14 residues. The germline V and J ends were trimmed by 1 base and 6 bases, with 12 bases remaining between them. Germline CDR1 is SNHLY and CDR2 is FYNNEI.

The chain recombines TRBV27 with TRBJ2-1; D possibly corresponds to TRBD2 (6 bases). Germline V gives CDR1 MNHEY, CDR2 SMNVEV (reference sequence). Trimming shortened V by 0 bases and J by 3 bases, and 12 bases separated the two germline ends. This CDR3 contains 16 residues. This CDR3 reads CASSLSVGGSYNEQFF. CDR3 sequence (DNA): TGTGCCAGCAGTTTATCCGTGGGGGGAAGCTACAATGAGCAGTTCTTC.

This clone was seen only once. The chain recombines TRBV6-1 with TRBJ1-4; 7 nucleotides match TRBD1. From germline, CDR1 is MNHNS and CDR2 SASEGT. The CDR3 sequence is 16 residues long. With 4 bases clipped from V and 8 bases from J, the junction kept 13 bases outside the gene matches. The DNA for the CDR3 is TGTGCCAGCAGTGTCGCCAGGGGGGCGATCGGAGAAAAACTGTTTTTT. It yields the protein CASSVARGAIGEKLFF.

This clone has a handful of counts. V usage is TRBV27 and J usage is TRBJ2-3, with a tentative D call TRBD2 (8 bases). The CDR3 has 19 amino acids. Germline assignment: CDR1 MNHEY and CDR2 SMNVEV (reference sequence). V lost 6 bases and J lost 3, with 28 bases in between. The DNA of the CDR3 is TGTGCCAGCAGCAGGGGGGCCTATATTCGCGGGAGGTGGACAGATACGCAGTATTTT. Amino acid sequence: CASSRGAYIRGRWTDTQYF.

The chain combines TRBV28 with TRBJ1-1, with 10 bases aligning to TRBD1. The germline V gene encodes CDR1 MDHEN and CDR2 SYDVKM. The CDR3 runs to 14 residues. With 6 bases clipped from V and 3 bases from J, the junction kept 4 bases outside the gene matches. The DNA for the CDR3 is TGTGCCAGCAGCTCGGGACAGGGGCACACTGAAGCTTTCTTT. This gives the protein CASSSGQGHTEAFF.

This chain uses TRBV6-5 with TRBJ2-5, with TRBD1 identical over 9 bases. V trimming: 6 bases; J trimming: 5 bases; junction bases outside the gene matches: 10. Germline V gene data show CDR1 as MNHEY and CDR2 as SVGAGI. The CDR3 totals 15 residues. CDR3 in amino acids: CASRHLTGGRETQYF. In nucleotides, the CDR3 is TGTGCCAGCAGGCACCTTACAGGGGGCCGTGAGACCCAGTACTTC.

The V and J genes are TRBV15 and TRBJ1-6; no clear D gene. Germline V CDR1 and CDR2: LNHNV, YYDKDF (reference sequence). Between the trimmed V and J ends, which lost 0 bases and 11 bases, there was a span of 8 bases. The CDR3 loop spans 13 amino acids. The CDR3 is CATSRDREAPLHF. For the CDR3, the DNA is TGTGCCACCAGCAGAGACCGGGAAGCACCCCTCCACTTT.

The chain couples TRBV6-1 to TRBJ1-5; D ambiguous. Trimming took 3 bases from V and 5 from J, leaving 11 bases between them. Germline values: CDR1 MNHNS, CDR2 SASEGT. This CDR3 spans 14 amino acids. This CDR3 is CASSDLAGYQPQHF. The CDR3, as DNA: TGTGCCAGCAGTGACTTGGCGGGTTATCAGCCCCAGCATTTT.

The chain links TRBV28 to TRBJ2-7, with TRBD2 as a possible D gene (6 bases). The CDR3 extends over 16 amino acids. With 2 bases removed from V and 0 bases from J, the gap between germline ends came to 14 bases. Germline lookup yields CDR1 MDHEN and CDR2 SYDVKM. The CDR3 is CASSLAVPSASYEQYF. In nucleotides, the CDR3 is TGTGCCAGCAGTTTAGCGGTACCTAGCGCCTCCTACGAGCAGTACTTC.